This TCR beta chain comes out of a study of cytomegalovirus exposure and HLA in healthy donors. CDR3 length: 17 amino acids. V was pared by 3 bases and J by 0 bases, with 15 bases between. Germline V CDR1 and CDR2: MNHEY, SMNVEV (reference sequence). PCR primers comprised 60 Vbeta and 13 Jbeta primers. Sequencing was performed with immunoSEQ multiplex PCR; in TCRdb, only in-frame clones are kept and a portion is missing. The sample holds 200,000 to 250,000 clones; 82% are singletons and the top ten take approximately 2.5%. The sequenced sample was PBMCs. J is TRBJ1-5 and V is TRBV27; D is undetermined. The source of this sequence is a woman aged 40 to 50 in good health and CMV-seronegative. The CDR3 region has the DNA TGTGCCAGCAGTTTCCCCCCCGTAGCTCTTAGCAATCAGCCCCAGCATTTT. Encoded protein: CASSFPPVALSNQPQHF.